The 25 T cell receptor beta chains below were found in one sample sequenced in a study of PD-L1 blockade in urothelial cancer. This table comes from immunoSEQ multiplex PCR, and its TCRdb copy is limited to in-frame clones, with some not included. The data show tens of thousands of clones, almost 90% seen once. Specimen: PBMCs, collected around atezolizumab (anti-PD-L1) treatment. The receptors originated from a man aged 45-65 years with urothelial cancer.

V is TRBV2 and J is TRBJ2-4; 11 bases are a match to TRBD2. Per the germline V gene, CDR1 is SNHLY and CDR2 is FYNNEI. The CDR3 covers 15 residues. V trimming: 1 base; J trimming: 6 bases; junction bases outside the gene matches: 2. CDR3 sequence: CASSEVGLAGNIQYF. CDR3 bases: TGTGCCAGCAGTGAAGTTGGACTAGCGGGAAACATTCAGTACTTC. Using reference TRBV2 and TRBJ2-4 for the parts outside the CDR3, the full variable domain is EPEVTQTPSHQVTQMGQEVILRCVPISNHLYFYWYRQILGQKVEFLVSFYNNEISEKSEIFDDQFSVERPDGSNFTLKIRSTKLEDSAMYFCASSEVGLAGNIQYFGAGTRLSVL.

This clone was seen only a few times. The V and J genes are TRBV19 and TRBJ2-7; 8 bases map to TRBD1. J gave up 2 bases and V 3 bases, and 9 bases lay outside the gene matches. This CDR3 has 16 amino acids. The germline V gene has CDR1 LNHDA and CDR2 SQIVND (reference sequence). The CDR3 is CASSMVRDRNTYEQYF. In DNA, the CDR3 is TGTGCCAGTAGTATGGTGAGGGACAGGAACACCTACGAGCAGTACTTC.

The chain is built from TRBV29-1 and TRBJ1-4; D is unclear. This CDR3 is built from 14 residues. The ends were cut back, 4 bases at V and 8 bases at J, with 17 bases in the middle. The germline V gene has CDR1 SQVTM and CDR2 ANQGSEA. DNA of the CDR3: TGCAGCGTTGGACCCGACGGCGTCAGGGAAAAACTGTTTTTT. This codes for CSVGPDGVREKLFF.

The CDR3: CASSQGLEQFF. In nucleotides, the CDR3 is TGTGCCAGCAGCCAGGGACTTGAGCAGTTCTTC. The chain employs TRBV4-2 and TRBJ2-1; tentative D call: TRBD2 (6 bases). Trimming cost V 3 bases and J 9 bases, with 6 bases left between them. The V gene's germline CDR1 is LGHNA and CDR2 YNFKEQ. CDR3 length: 11 residues.

V usage is TRBV10-2 and J usage is TRBJ1-1; possible D gene TRBD1, 5 bases. V gave up 3 bases and J gave up 2 bases, with 10 bases separating them. Germline loops: CDR1 WSHSY, CDR2 SAAADI. CDR3 length: 14 amino acids. The CDR3 is CASSERQGNTEAFF. In DNA, the CDR3 is TGCGCCAGCAGTGAACGGCAGGGTAACACTGAAGCTTTCTTT.

This chain links TRBV6-6 with TRBJ1-2, with 10 bases lining up with TRBD1. Germline V CDR1 and CDR2: MNHNY, SVGAGI (reference sequence). The CDR3 loop spans 15 amino acids. The V gene end was trimmed by 3 bases and the J gene end by 8 bases; junction bases not matched to a gene: 9. CDR3 loop: CASSYMGQGTNGYTF. For the CDR3, the DNA is TGTGCCAGCAGTTATATGGGACAGGGGACGAACGGCTACACCTTC.

CDR3 sequence: CASTLWGSGGNYGYTF. The CDR3 DNA reads as TGTGCCAGCACCCTCTGGGGGTCAGGGGGCAACTATGGCTACACCTTC. This sequence joins TRBV28 and TRBJ1-2; 8 bases align to TRBD1. Germline V gene lookup returns CDR1 MDHEN and CDR2 SYDVKM. The V gene end was trimmed by 7 bases and the J gene end by 2 bases; junction bases not matched to a gene: 12. This CDR3 comprises 16 residues.

The rearrangement uses TRBV19 and TRBJ1-2, with D perhaps TRBD1 (6 bases). The CDR3 is 15 amino acids. From germline, CDR1 is LNHDA and CDR2 SQIVND (reference sequence). Trimming pared 9 bases from V and 6 bases from J, leaving 23 bases between. The DNA of the CDR3 is TGTGCCAGCCTCTCCCGGAAGAACAGGGTTAATGGCTACACCTTC. It is translated as CASLSRKNRVNGYTF. Complete variable domain (other parts from reference TRBV19 and TRBJ1-2): DGGITQSPKYLFRKEGQNVTLSCEQNLNHDAMYWYRQDPGQGLRLIYYSQIVNDFQKGDIAEGYSVSREKKESFPLTVTSAQKNPTAFYLCASLSRKNRVNGYTFGSGTRLTVV.

V and J are TRBV7-2 and TRBJ2-3, with 9 bases identical to TRBD2. The CDR3 has 17 amino acids. V shed 0 bases, J shed 5 bases, and the junction held 9 bases outside the gene matches. Germline V gene sequence: CDR1 SGHTA, CDR2 FQGNSA. This CDR3 reads CASSLARGGRAVDTQYF. In DNA, the CDR3 is TGTGCCAGCAGCTTAGCGCGCGGCGGGAGGGCCGTAGATACGCAGTATTTT.

The chain couples TRBV6-6 to TRBJ2-1; no firm D call. Between the trimmed V and J ends, which lost 3 bases and 9 bases, there was a span of 6 bases. The CDR3 is 11 amino acids. Germline V lookup: CDR1 MNHNY, CDR2 SVGAGI (reference sequence). The CDR3, as DNA: TGTGCCAGCAGTTATCTAGGTGAGCAGTTCTTC. Its protein product is CASSYLGEQFF.

This CDR3 is CASSLDTGVGQPQHF. DNA for the CDR3: TGTGCCAGCAGTCTGGACACGGGAGTGGGTCAGCCCCAGCATTTT. The chain uses TRBV6-5 and TRBJ1-5, with a tentative D call TRBD1 (5 bases). V gave up 5 bases and J gave up 6 bases, with 17 bases separating them. The CDR3 has 15 amino acids. Germline V CDR1 and CDR2: MNHEY, SVGAGI.

The V gene is TRBV7-6, the J gene TRBJ2-7, with 14 bases fitting TRBD2. The trim removed 4 bases at V and 7 bases at J, leaving 6 bases unmatched. The CDR3 extends over 15 amino acids. Germline V lookup: CDR1 SGHVS, CDR2 FNYEAQ. DNA of the CDR3: TGTGCCAGCAGCTCGGCAGGACTAGCGGGAGGAGAGCAGTACTTC. Its protein product is CASSSAGLAGGEQYF.

This clone was picked up one time. The CDR3 nucleotides are TGTGCCAGCACCCGCCCGGGTCTCTACGAGCAGTACTTC. Protein product: CASTRPGLYEQYF. This chain connects TRBV6-5 to TRBJ2-7; no reliable D call. Per the germline V gene, CDR1 is MNHEY and CDR2 is SVGAGI. The CDR3 spans 13 residues. The V end was cut by 7 bases, the J end by 3 bases, with 13 bases between.

In its sample, this clone was seen a few times. The V and J genes are TRBV9 and TRBJ2-6; no firm D call. The CDR3 length is 19 residues. Germline V gene data show CDR1 as SGDLS and CDR2 as YYNGEE. The germline V and J ends were trimmed by 1 base and 0 bases, with 17 bases remaining between them. The CDR3 sequence is CASSVTPEVYNSGANVLTF. In DNA, the CDR3 is TGTGCCAGCAGCGTAACCCCAGAAGTTTACAACTCTGGGGCCAACGTCCTGACTTTC.

This chain links TRBV7-9 with TRBJ2-6; tentative D call: TRBD1 (6 bases). Trimming pared 6 bases from V and 4 bases from J, leaving 10 bases between. This CDR3 is built from 14 residues. Germline V CDR1 and CDR2: SEHNR, FQNEAQ (reference sequence). The CDR3 DNA is TGTGCCAGCAGGTCAGGGGCCGGGGCCAACGTCCTGACTTTC. Translated, it gives CASRSGAGANVLTF.

The CDR3 loop is CASSRDFGVSGDTQYF. The CDR3 nucleotides are TGTGCCAGCAGCCGAGATTTCGGGGTCTCCGGAGATACGCAGTATTTT. The chain links TRBV7-2 to TRBJ2-3; perhaps TRBD2 as D (5 bases). Between the trimmed V and J ends, which lost 5 bases and 5 bases, there was a span of 20 bases. Germline V gives CDR1 SGHTA, CDR2 FQGNSA. The CDR3 covers 16 residues.

This rearrangement joins TRBV7-6 to TRBJ2-7; 9 nucleotides align to TRBD1. After removal of 8 bases from V and 5 bases from J, the junction contained 4 bases not matched to a gene. This CDR3 has 12 residues. Looked up from germline, CDR1 is SGHVS and CDR2 is FNYEAQ. CDR3 nucleotides: TGTGCCAGCGGGACAGGGTGGGACGAGCAGTACTTC. Its protein is CASGTGWDEQYF.

The rearrangement uses TRBV5-1 and TRBJ2-3, with 9 bases that match TRBD1. V lost 4 bases to trimming and J lost 4 bases; unmatched junction nucleotides: 10. This CDR3 is 16 amino acids long. Looked up from germline, CDR1 is SGHRS and CDR2 is YFSETQ. CDR3: CASSLMNRGLADTQYF. The CDR3 DNA reads TGCGCCAGCAGCCTGATGAACAGGGGGCTAGCAGATACGCAGTATTTT. Filled out from reference TRBV5-1 and TRBJ2-3, the complete variable domain reads KAGVTQTPRYLIKTRGQQVTLSCSPISGHRSVSWYQQTPGQGLQFLFEYFSETQRNKGNFPGRFSGRQFSNSRSEMNVSTLELGDSALYLCASSLMNRGLADTQYFGPGTRLTVL.

V and J are TRBV5-1 and TRBJ2-7, with D possibly matching TRBD1 (6 bases). CDR3 length: 13 amino acids. Germline CDR1 SGHRS, CDR2 YFSETQ. Trimming shortened V by 1 base and J by 1 base, and 6 bases separated the two germline ends. CDR3 sequence (DNA): TGCGCCAGCAGCTTGACAGGGTCCTACGAGCAGTACTTC. This translates into CASSLTGSYEQYF.

V and J are TRBV4-3 and TRBJ1-5; D is unclear. CDR3 length equals 14 residues. Looked up from germline, CDR1 is LGHNA and CDR2 is YSLEER. Trimming removed 1 base from V and 0 bases from J, with 4 bases in between. The CDR3 nucleotides read TGCGCCAGCAGCCAAGGACATAGCAATCAGCCCCAGCATTTT. It yields the protein CASSQGHSNQPQHF.

The chain combines TRBV28 with TRBJ2-3; weak D call: TRBD1 (6 bases). The germline V gene encodes CDR1 MDHEN and CDR2 SYDVKM. Trimming removed 1 base from V and 2 bases from J, with 13 bases in between. The CDR3 spans 16 residues. For the CDR3, the DNA is TGTGCCAGCAGTTTATCCCTACAGGGATCCACAGATACGCAGTATTTT. Translating gives CASSLSLQGSTDTQYF.

CDR3 residues: CASQQQAGETYEQYF. The CDR3 coding sequence is TGTGCCAGCCAGCAACAGGCAGGGGAGACTTACGAGCAGTACTTC. V gene TRBV19 combines with J gene TRBJ2-7, with D possibly TRBD1 on 6 matching bases. This CDR3 has 15 residues. V lost 9 bases to trimming and J lost 4 bases, with 22 bases between them. Germline V gene sequence: CDR1 LNHDA, CDR2 SQIVND (reference sequence).

V is TRBV9 and J is TRBJ2-1; TRBD2 matches at 7 bases. Germline assignment: CDR1 SGDLS and CDR2 YYNGEE. V shed 0 bases and J 5 bases; nucleotides not matched to a gene: 5. This CDR3 is 15 amino acids long. CDR3 protein: CASSVASSGHNEQFF. The CDR3, as DNA: TGTGCCAGCAGCGTAGCGTCTAGCGGTCACAATGAGCAGTTCTTC.

The chain links TRBV11-2 to TRBJ1-1; TRBD1 aligns across 8 bases. This CDR3 is built from 16 residues. V was pared by 3 bases and J by 1 base, with 7 bases of the junction left unmatched. Germline-derived CDR1 and CDR2 are SGHAT and FQNNGV. The CDR3 spells CASSFGDRLTNTEAFF. For the CDR3, the DNA is TGTGCCAGCAGCTTTGGGGACAGGTTAACGAACACTGAAGCTTTCTTT. The complete variable domain, with remaining parts taken from reference TRBV11-2 and TRBJ1-1, reads EAGVAQSPRYKIIEKRQSVAFWCNPISGHATLYWYQQILGQGPKLLIQFQNNGVVDDSQLPKDRFSAERLKGVDSTLKIQPAKLEDSAVYLCASSFGDRLTNTEAFFGQGTRLTVV.

This sequence joins TRBV25-1 and TRBJ2-5; the match to TRBD1 covers 8 bases. The V and J ends lost 4 bases and 13 bases, in that order; junction bases with no gene match: 5. The germline V gene has CDR1 MGHDK and CDR2 SYGVNS. The length of the CDR3 is 11 residues. CDR3 in amino acids: CASSGQGRWYF. The CDR3, as DNA: TGTGCCAGCAGTGGACAGGGGCGGTGGTACTTC.